Described below is a single T cell receptor (beta chain) sequence and its context. Living in 24 US areas, the participants were between roughly 18 and 90 years of age. Participants' own reports of clinical history determined their cohort assignment. Using immunoSEQ multiplex PCR, the repertoire was profiled, and TCRdb retains in-frame clones only, with some absent. The repertoire holds 300,000 to 400,000 clones, with approximately 88% as singletons. The entry originates in a study of blood T cell repertoires in COVID-19. On the study more broadly: Sources were T cells, B-cell-depleted T cells, or PBMCs; the material itself was cDNA or gDNA.

Between the trimmed V and J ends, which lost 3 bases and 11 bases, there was a span of 7 bases. From germline, CDR1 is MNHEY and CDR2 SMNVEV (reference sequence). The CDR3 length is 11 residues. This chain joins TRBV27 and TRBJ1-4; D remains unclear. Source material: PBMCs or T cells enriched from blood (not recorded which). The origin of this receptor is a woman aged 30 to 39 with acute COVID-19. The DNA of the CDR3 is TGTGCCAGCAGTTTTGGAGACAAACTGTTTTTT. Protein sequence: CASSFGDKLFF.